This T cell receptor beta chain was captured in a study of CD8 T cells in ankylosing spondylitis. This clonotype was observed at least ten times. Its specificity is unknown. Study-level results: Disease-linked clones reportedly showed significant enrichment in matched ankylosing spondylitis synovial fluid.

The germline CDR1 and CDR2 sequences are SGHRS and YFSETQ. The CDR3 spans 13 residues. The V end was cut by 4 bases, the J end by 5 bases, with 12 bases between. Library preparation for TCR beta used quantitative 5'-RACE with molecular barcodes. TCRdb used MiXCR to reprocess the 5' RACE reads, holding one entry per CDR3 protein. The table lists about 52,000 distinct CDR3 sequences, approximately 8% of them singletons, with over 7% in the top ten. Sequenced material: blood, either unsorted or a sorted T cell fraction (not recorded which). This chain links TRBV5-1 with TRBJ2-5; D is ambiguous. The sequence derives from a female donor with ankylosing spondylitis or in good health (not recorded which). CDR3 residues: CASSPAPSETQYF. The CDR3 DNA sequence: TGCGCCAGCAGCCCCGCCCCCTCGGAGACCCAGTACTTC.